This passage covers 28 T cell receptor beta chains from one sample sequenced in a study of T cell responses to AZD1222 COVID-19 vaccine. This table comes from immunoSEQ multiplex PCR, and its TCRdb copy is limited to in-frame clones, with some not included. The profile shows around 120,000 clones, 80% to 90% of them singletons. Sequences were derived from peripheral blood, sampled on day 0 of MenACWY control vaccination. The receptor source for this set is an adult in good health.

The V gene is TRBV28, the J gene TRBJ2-4, with D possibly being TRBD2 (6 bases). Germline-derived CDR1 and CDR2 are MDHEN and SYDVKM. V was clipped by 4 bases and J by 2 bases, with 12 bases between them. The CDR3 loop spans 15 amino acids. This CDR3 is CASSSPRDSKNIQYF. As DNA, the CDR3 is TGTGCCAGCAGTTCACCACGGGACTCCAAAAACATTCAGTACTTC. Full variable domain (outside the CDR3, taken from reference TRBV28 and TRBJ2-4): DVKVTQSSRYLVKRTGEKVFLECVQDMDHENMFWYRQDPGLGLRLIYFSYDVKMKEKGDIPEGYSVSREKKERFSLILESASTNQTSMYLCASSSPRDSKNIQYFGAGTRLSVL.

The genes are TRBV12-3 or TRBV12-4 and TRBJ1-1; D is undetermined. V lost 2 bases and J 0 bases, leaving 4 bases between the germline ends. The CDR3 has 13 amino acids. CDR3 region: CASSLQVNTEAFF. For the CDR3, the DNA is TGTGCCAGCAGTTTACAGGTGAACACTGAAGCTTTCTTT.

This chain links TRBV7-8 with TRBJ1-1; 7 bases agree with TRBD1. The germline V gene has CDR1 SGHVS and CDR2 FQNEAQ. This CDR3 has 18 amino acids. V dropped 1 base and J dropped 2; count of bases not matched to a gene: 13. The CDR3 loop is CASSLGSMGRQGNTEAFF. The CDR3 nucleotides are TGTGCCAGCAGCTTAGGGTCGATGGGACGACAGGGCAACACTGAAGCTTTCTTT.

The V and J genes are TRBV28 and TRBJ1-2, with a tentative D call TRBD1 (6 bases). Germline values: CDR1 MDHEN, CDR2 SYDVKM. V was clipped by 6 bases and J by 5 bases, with 10 bases between them. This CDR3 is 12 amino acids long. The CDR3 DNA sequence: TGTGCCAGCAGCAGGACAGTTTATGGCTACACCTTC. Encoded protein: CASSRTVYGYTF.

The rearrangement joins TRBV9 to TRBJ2-5, with a weak D call TRBD2 (6 bases). V lost 3 bases and J 5 bases, leaving 17 bases between the germline ends. Per germline, CDR1 SGDLS and CDR2 YYNGEE. The CDR3 spans 15 residues. The CDR3 loop is CASSASAMRGETQYF. CDR3 DNA sequence: TGTGCCAGCAGCGCCTCGGCCATGCGGGGCGAGACCCAGTACTTC.

J is TRBJ1-1 and V is TRBV6-2 or TRBV6-3, with D uncertain. Trimming shortened V by 5 bases and J by 1 base, and 8 bases separated the two germline ends. CDR1 and CDR2 from the germline V gene are MNHEY and SVGEGT. CDR3 size: 13 residues. This CDR3 reads CASSIKENTEAFF. The DNA of the CDR3 is TGTGCCAGCAGTATAAAGGAGAACACTGAAGCTTTCTTT.

The chain carries TRBV18 and TRBJ1-2; possibly TRBD1 for D (6 bases). The V end lost 3 bases, the J end lost 8 bases, and 13 bases lay between the germline ends. Per the germline V gene, CDR1 is KGHSH and CDR2 is LQKENI. CDR3 length: 13 residues. This CDR3 is CASSPEGGLGYTF. CDR3 nucleotides: TGTGCCAGCTCACCCGAGGGGGGGCTGGGCTACACCTTC.

The chain has TRBV5-1 and TRBJ2-3; D is ambiguous. Germline V gene lookup returns CDR1 SGHRS and CDR2 YFSETQ. The V gene lost 0 bases and the J gene lost 3 bases, with 8 bases spanning the gap. CDR3 length equals 14 residues. In nucleotides, the CDR3 is TGCGCCAGCAGCTTGGAAGAAATTACAGATACGCAGTATTTT. Protein product: CASSLEEITDTQYF.

This clone has only one observation. The chain carries TRBV5-4 and TRBJ2-1; 9 nucleotides align to TRBD1. Per germline, CDR1 SGHNT and CDR2 YYREEE (reference sequence). This CDR3 region has 13 residues. The trim removed 2 bases at V and 7 bases at J, leaving 1 base unmatched. CDR3 region: CASSFDRGNEQFF. The CDR3 DNA reads as TGTGCCAGCAGCTTCGACAGGGGGAATGAGCAGTTCTTC.

This chain uses TRBV10-3 with TRBJ2-7; D call uncertain. The CDR3 contains 14 residues. Trimming removed 4 bases from V and 0 bases from J, with 10 bases in between. Germline V gives CDR1 ENHRY, CDR2 SYGVKD. The CDR3 DNA follows: TGTGCCATCAGTGGGCAGGACGACTCCTACGAGCAGTACTTC. The encoded protein is CAISGQDDSYEQYF.

The chain uses TRBV6-6 and TRBJ1-2, with a tentative D call TRBD1 (6 bases). The CDR3 spans 13 residues. Germline V CDR1 and CDR2: MNHNY, SVGAGI (reference sequence). Trimming took 6 bases from V and 8 from J, leaving 16 bases between them. CDR3 residues: CASRGDILQGYTF. DNA of the CDR3: TGTGCCAGCAGGGGGGACATCCTGCAAGGCTACACCTTC.

This clone has more than one count but fewer than ten. The V gene is TRBV19, the J gene TRBJ2-1, with a possible D match to TRBD2 (6 bases). This CDR3 spans 12 amino acids. CDR1 LNHDA and CDR2 SQIVND come from the germline V gene (reference sequence). The germline V and J ends were trimmed by 5 bases and 7 bases, with 9 bases remaining between them. The CDR3 loop is CASSRGGNEQFF. CDR3 bases: TGTGCCAGTAGTCGCGGAGGGAATGAGCAGTTCTTC. Full variable domain (remainder filled in from reference TRBV19 and TRBJ2-1): DGGITQSPKYLFRKEGQNVTLSCEQNLNHDAMYWYRQDPGQGLRLIYYSQIVNDFQKGDIAEGYSVSREKKESFPLTVTSAQKNPTAFYLCASSRGGNEQFFGPGTRLTVL.

V gene TRBV7-2 combines with J gene TRBJ2-1, with D possibly matching TRBD2 (7 bases). Trimming shortened V by 8 bases and J by 2 bases, and 13 bases separated the two germline ends. The germline gives CDR1 SGHTA, CDR2 FQGNSA. The CDR3 contains 14 residues. CDR3 in DNA: TGTGCCAGCGGGGGGGCGGCCACCTACAATGAGCAGTTCTTC. The encoded protein is CASGGAATYNEQFF.

The chain links TRBV12-5 to TRBJ2-1, with 9 bases that match TRBD2. V trimming: 4 bases; J trimming: 0 bases; junction bases outside the gene matches: 16. The CDR3 loop spans 20 amino acids. CDR1 is LGHNT, CDR2 FRNRAP, per germline. CDR3 region: CASGSFVSGSPRSSYNEQFF. The CDR3 nucleotides read TGTGCTAGTGGTTCGTTCGTTAGCGGGAGTCCAAGGAGCTCCTACAATGAGCAGTTCTTC.

To note about this clone: The sample carries other DNA sequences with the same CDR3. This chain connects TRBV3-1 (or the pseudogene TRBV3-2) to TRBJ2-1; TRBD1 is a possible D gene (5 bases). Germline V gene data show CDR1 as LGHDT and CDR2 as YNNKEL (reference sequence). This CDR3 has 13 residues. The V end was cut by 1 base, the J end by 7 bases, with 8 bases between. Here the CDR3 DNA reads TGTGCCAGCAGCCAAGGCCAGGGTAATGAGCAGTTCTTC. The encoded protein is CASSQGQGNEQFF.

The chain couples TRBV5-6 to TRBJ2-1; D is perhaps TRBD1 or TRBD2 (6 bases each). Germline loops: CDR1 SGHDT, CDR2 YYEEEE. The CDR3 has 14 amino acids. Trimming removed 2 bases from V and 6 bases from J, with 12 bases in between. CDR3 region: CASSFTGAFNEQFF. The CDR3 DNA follows: TGTGCCAGCAGCTTCACGGGGGCGTTCAATGAGCAGTTCTTC.

This clone was seen a single time. The chain has TRBV5-1 and TRBJ2-2; tentative D call: TRBD1 (6 bases). Trimming took off 0 bases at V and 7 bases at J, with 13 bases between the two ends. The CDR3 totals 15 residues. Germline CDR1 reads SGHRS; CDR2 reads YFSETQ. The CDR3 bases are TGCGCCAGCAGCTTGGAACAGGGTAACGGCGGGGAGCTGTTTTTT. As protein: CASSLEQGNGGELFF.

This clone appeared a single time. The chain has TRBV6-5 and TRBJ2-7; perhaps TRBD1 as D (5 bases). The CDR3 sequence is 11 residues long. The V and J ends lost 8 bases and 2 bases respectively, with 7 bases between them. CDR1 and CDR2 from the germline V gene are MNHEY and SVGAGI. CDR3 protein: CASGATYEQYF. CDR3 nucleotide sequence: TGTGCCAGCGGGGCTACCTACGAGCAGTACTTC.

This rearrangement joins TRBV15 to TRBJ2-5; D may be TRBD2 (6 bases). V was cut by 5 bases and J by 2 bases, with 15 bases left in between. The germline V gene encodes CDR1 LNHNV and CDR2 YYDKDF (reference sequence). The CDR3 spans 15 residues. In nucleotides, the CDR3 is TGTGCCACCAGCGGGCCGACCGGGGGACAAGAGACCCAGTACTTC. This gives the protein CATSGPTGGQETQYF.

The rearrangement links TRBV27 to TRBJ2-1, with 9 bases aligning to TRBD1. Germline CDR1 reads MNHEY; CDR2 reads SMNVEV (reference sequence). The CDR3 totals 17 residues. Germline trimming cut 6 bases from V and 3 bases from J; bases unmatched to any gene: 12. The CDR3 region has the DNA TGTGCCAGCAGGCCGATAGGGGGGACAGGGAACTACAATGAGCAGTTCTTC. Encoded protein: CASRPIGGTGNYNEQFF.

The rearrangement joins TRBV9 to TRBJ1-2, with 9 bases identical to TRBD1. Germline CDR1 reads SGDLS; CDR2 reads YYNGEE. J lost 4 bases, V lost 3 bases, and 1 base had no gene match. This CDR3 comprises 13 residues. The CDR3: CASSATGGYGYTF. CDR3 DNA: TGTGCCAGCAGCGCGACAGGGGGCTATGGCTACACCTTC.

The chain has TRBV6-7 and TRBJ2-5; unclear D gene. TRBV6-7 is placed among ORFs of uncertain function. The CDR3 spans 13 residues. V was clipped by 7 bases and J by 9 bases, with 18 bases between them. As DNA, the CDR3 is TGTGCCAGCAACGAAGGACCGGTCGCGGCCCAGTACTTC. This sequence encodes CASNEGPVAAQYF.

This clone was recorded once. The chain recombines TRBV11-3 with TRBJ2-1; TRBD2 matches at 12 bases. The CDR3 runs 18 residues. From germline, CDR1 is SGHNT and CDR2 YENEEA. V was pared by 5 bases and J by 6 bases, with 14 bases of the junction left unmatched. This CDR3 reads CASSPRDGGLAGTNEQFF. CDR3 coding DNA: TGTGCCAGCAGCCCACGGGACGGAGGACTAGCGGGGACCAATGAGCAGTTCTTC.

The V gene is TRBV7-6, the J gene TRBJ2-5; 10 bases are a match to TRBD1. The CDR3 totals 14 residues. In germline, CDR1 is SGHVS, CDR2 FNYEAQ. The V segment lost 4 bases and the J segment 5 bases; nucleotides outside the gene matches: 4. The chain's CDR3 is CASSSPGQGETQYF. CDR3 coding DNA: TGTGCCAGCAGCTCGCCGGGACAGGGGGAGACCCAGTACTTC.

This clone was detected only a few times. The chain combines TRBV29-1 with TRBJ1-2, with unresolved D. Between the trimmed V and J ends, which lost 4 bases and 4 bases, there was a span of 13 bases. The V gene's germline CDR1 is SQVTM and CDR2 ANQGSEA. The length of the CDR3 is 13 residues. The CDR3 sequence: CSVVNPVPYGYTF. CDR3 coding DNA: TGCAGCGTTGTGAACCCCGTTCCCTATGGCTACACCTTC.

This chain connects TRBV27 to TRBJ2-2, with a weak D call TRBD2 (6 bases). Trimming removed 6 bases from V and 5 bases from J, with 10 bases in between. The CDR3 runs to 13 residues. Germline V gene sequence: CDR1 MNHEY, CDR2 SMNVEV (reference sequence). In nucleotides, the CDR3 is TGTGCCAGCAGCACCCGGGAGACCGGGGAGCTGTTTTTT. Residues: CASSTRETGELFF.

This chain connects TRBV5-6 to TRBJ1-1, with D unresolved. Germline-derived CDR1 and CDR2 are SGHDT and YYEEEE. Trimming shortened V by 2 bases and J by 7 bases, and 12 bases separated the two germline ends. The CDR3 contains 13 residues. The CDR3 DNA follows: TGTGCCAGCAGCTTCGGACCGGACGGTGAAGCTTTCTTT. Translating gives CASSFGPDGEAFF.

The chain combines TRBV5-1 with TRBJ1-3; tentative D call: TRBD1 (6 bases). V shed 8 bases and J shed 2 bases, with 11 bases lying between them. CDR3 length: 13 amino acids. From germline, CDR1 is SGHRS and CDR2 YFSETQ. The CDR3 protein is CARGNRAGNTIYF. The CDR3 DNA follows: TGCGCCAGGGGAAACAGGGCTGGAAACACCATATATTTT.